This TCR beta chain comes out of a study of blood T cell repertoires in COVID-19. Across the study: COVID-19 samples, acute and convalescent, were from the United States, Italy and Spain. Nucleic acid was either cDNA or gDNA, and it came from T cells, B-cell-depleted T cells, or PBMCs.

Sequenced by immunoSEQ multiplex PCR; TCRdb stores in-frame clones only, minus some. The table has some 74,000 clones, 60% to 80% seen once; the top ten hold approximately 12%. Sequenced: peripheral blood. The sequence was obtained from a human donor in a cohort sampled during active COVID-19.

The DNA for the CDR3 is TGTGCCAGCAGGGGGACTAGCGGGGAGACCCAGTACTTC. Its translation: CASRGTSGETQYF. The genes are TRBV11-2 and TRBJ2-5, with 12 bases identical to TRBD2. The CDR3 contains 13 residues. Germline V gene sequence: CDR1 SGHAT, CDR2 FQNNGV. The ends lost 6 bases at V and 5 bases at J; junction bases unmatched: 1.